The 16 T cell receptor beta chains below were found in one sample sequenced in a study of identical twins. TCRdb re-called the 5' RACE reads with MiXCR, one entry per CDR3 protein. The sample shows some 500,000 distinct CDR3 sequences, 22% of them seen only once. In addition, the sample was reused for a study of T cells expressing NK-cell markers.

Sequenced sample: CD4+ T cells sorted from blood. Receptors originate from a woman aged 18-35 years in good health.

This chain joins TRBV7-2 and TRBJ2-2, with D tentatively TRBD1 or TRBD2 (5 bases each). CDR1 and CDR2 from the germline V gene are SGHTA and FQGNSA. This CDR3 has 15 amino acids. Trimming cost V 4 bases and J 5 bases, with 14 bases left between them. The DNA for the CDR3 is TGTGCCAGCAGCTGGGGACCGAGATCAACCGGGGAGCTGTTTTTT. The encoded protein is CASSWGPRSTGELFF.

This clonotype came up once. The genes are TRBV24-1 and TRBJ2-2; the match to TRBD1 covers 9 bases. V lost 2 bases and J lost 6; bases outside the gene matches: 6. Germline V gives CDR1 KGHDR, CDR2 SFDVKD. The CDR3 is made up of 16 amino acids. CDR3 loop: CATSDSPGQGSGELFF. Written as DNA, the CDR3 is TGTGCCACCAGTGATTCACCGGGACAGGGCTCCGGGGAGCTGTTTTTT.

J is TRBJ1-1 and V is TRBV5-4, with TRBD1 as a possible D gene (5 bases). The CDR3 sequence is 14 residues long. V lost 1 base and J lost 1, with 8 bases in between. Looked up from germline, CDR1 is SGHNT and CDR2 is YYREEE (reference sequence). This CDR3 is CASSLSGANTEAFF. The CDR3 DNA sequence: TGTGCCAGCAGCTTGTCTGGGGCGAACACTGAAGCTTTCTTT.

V and J are TRBV20-1 and TRBJ2-3; TRBD2 aligns across 8 bases. CDR1 and CDR2 (germline): DFQATT, SNEGSKA (reference sequence). This CDR3 spans 12 amino acids. Trimming cost V 5 bases and J 11 bases; bases outside gene matches: 9. The CDR3 DNA is TGCAGTGCTCCCACGGGGGGGGCGCGGCAGTATTTT. It codes for CSAPTGGARQYF.

The CDR3 here is CAISANGRAGEQFF. The CDR3 region has the DNA TGTGCCATCAGTGCGAACGGGAGGGCCGGTGAGCAGTTCTTC. This chain joins TRBV10-3 and TRBJ2-1; TRBD2 matches 8 bases. The CDR3 is 14 amino acids. The trim removed 4 bases at V and 9 bases at J, leaving 8 bases unmatched. Germline values: CDR1 ENHRY, CDR2 SYGVKD.

The chain recombines TRBV3-1 with TRBJ1-1, with D hard to call. The CDR3 is made up of 14 amino acids. Germline values: CDR1 LGHDT, CDR2 YNNKEL (reference sequence). Between the trimmed V and J ends, which lost 1 base and 0 bases, there was a span of 6 bases. The CDR3 nucleotides read TGTGCCAGCAGCCAAGTGAGGGTGAACACTGAAGCTTTCTTT. It yields the protein CASSQVRVNTEAFF.

This clonotype appeared many times. This chain joins TRBV20-1 and TRBJ2-3; D remains ambiguous. Trimming left V 6 bases short and J 1 base short, with 11 bases between. In germline, CDR1 is DFQATT, CDR2 SNEGSKA (reference sequence). The CDR3 totals 13 residues. This CDR3 reads CSAFDGRTDTQYF. For the CDR3, the DNA is TGCAGTGCATTCGACGGCCGCACAGATACGCAGTATTTT.

The chain carries TRBV2 and TRBJ2-7, with 7 nucleotides matching TRBD1. J lost 3 bases, V lost 8 bases, and 7 bases had no gene match. Germline CDR1 SNHLY, CDR2 FYNNEI. The CDR3 length is 13 residues. In DNA, the CDR3 is TGTGCCAGCGAGAGACAGGGCGGCTACGAGCAGTACTTC. It yields the protein CASERQGGYEQYF. Based on the CDR3 plus reference TRBV2 and TRBJ2-7, the full variable domain is EPEVTQTPSHQVTQMGQEVILRCVPISNHLYFYWYRQILGQKVEFLVSFYNNEISEKSEIFDDQFSVERPDGSNFTLKIRSTKLEDSAMYFCASERQGGYEQYFGPGTRLTVT.

This chain uses TRBV20-1 with TRBJ2-6, with D possibly matching TRBD1 (6 bases). The CDR3 is made up of 16 amino acids. Trimming left V 3 bases short and J 0 bases short, with 12 bases between. Germline V gene data show CDR1 as DFQATT and CDR2 as SNEGSKA (reference sequence). CDR3 DNA sequence: TGCAGTGCTAGGGACAGCGCCCGCTCTGGGGCCAACGTCCTGACTTTC. It specifies CSARDSARSGANVLTF.

V usage is TRBV7-9 and J usage is TRBJ2-7; D perhaps matches TRBD2 (6 bases). Germline V gene lookup returns CDR1 SEHNR and CDR2 FQNEAQ (reference sequence). The V end was cut by 4 bases, the J end by 3 bases, with 16 bases between. This CDR3 has 15 residues. CDR3 residues: CASSSRAGKNYEQYF. The CDR3 coding sequence is TGTGCCAGCAGCTCACGTGCGGGGAAGAACTACGAGCAGTACTTC.

V usage is TRBV12-3 or TRBV12-4 and J usage is TRBJ1-5; 9 positions agree with TRBD1. The CDR3 has 12 residues. The V gene end was trimmed by 7 bases and the J gene end by 7 bases; junction bases not matched to a gene: 2. Here the CDR3 reads CASKGQGQPQHF. The CDR3 nucleotides read TGTGCCAGCAAGGGACAGGGCCAGCCCCAGCATTTT.

The rearrangement links TRBV5-1 to TRBJ1-1; possible D gene TRBD1, 5 bases. Germline V gives CDR1 SGHRS, CDR2 YFSETQ. The ends were cut back, 1 base at V and 9 bases at J, with 13 bases in the middle. This CDR3 contains 13 residues. The CDR3 here is CASSLSGTLKAFF. The CDR3 bases are TGCGCCAGCAGCTTGAGCGGGACCTTGAAAGCTTTCTTT.

This clonotype was recorded a few times. The J gene is TRBJ2-5, the V gene TRBV20-1, with 14 bases matching TRBD2. Germline CDR1 and CDR2: DFQATT and SNEGSKA (reference sequence). The CDR3 length is 12 residues. J gave up 10 bases and V 6 bases, and 4 bases lay outside the gene matches. CDR3 coding DNA: TGCAGTGCAGGACTAGCGGGAGGTATCCAGTACTTC. Its translation is CSAGLAGGIQYF.

The chain couples TRBV20-1 to TRBJ2-3; the D is unclear. Trimming took 3 bases from V and 4 from J, leaving 17 bases between them. Germline values: CDR1 DFQATT, CDR2 SNEGSKA (reference sequence). The CDR3 spans 15 residues. This CDR3 reads CSASDGPHSSDTQYF. CDR3 nucleotides: TGCAGTGCTAGTGACGGACCGCATTCATCAGATACGCAGTATTTT.

This chain joins TRBV20-1 and TRBJ2-7; possible D gene TRBD1, 5 bases. The V and J ends lost 4 bases and 0 bases respectively, with 10 bases between them. The V gene's germline CDR1 is DFQATT and CDR2 SNEGSKA (reference sequence). The CDR3 length is 13 residues. CDR3 in amino acids: CSAKTESSYEQYF. The CDR3 DNA reads as TGCAGTGCTAAGACAGAGAGCTCCTACGAGCAGTACTTC.

This clonotype was found once. The V gene is TRBV20-1, the J gene TRBJ2-1, with D perhaps TRBD2 (5 bases). Germline V lookup: CDR1 DFQATT, CDR2 SNEGSKA (reference sequence). Between the trimmed V and J ends, which lost 6 bases and 15 bases, there was a span of 18 bases. This CDR3 spans 11 amino acids. The CDR3 region is CSAEGLVFPFF. In nucleotides, the CDR3 is TGCAGTGCGGAAGGACTTGTTTTTCCGTTCTTC.